Detailed here is one TCR beta chain. With V trimmed by 3 bases and J by 4 bases, 3 bases remained unmatched. Germline V gene lookup returns CDR1 MNHNS and CDR2 SASEGT. This CDR3 is built from 14 residues. The table came from immunoSEQ multiplex PCR; TCRdb's copy has only in-frame clones and leaves some out. The sample carries fewer than 250,000 clones, roughly 80% recorded once. The data were taken from a study of blood T cell repertoires in COVID-19. Sequenced: peripheral blood. The J gene is TRBJ1-2, the V gene TRBV6-1, with 9 bases matching TRBD1. This receptor was identified in a man aged 55 to 70 with COVID-19, enrolled during active disease. CDR3 protein: CASSDRDRVYGYTF. The DNA of the CDR3 is TGTGCCAGCAGTGACCGGGACAGGGTCTATGGCTACACCTTC.